A single sample is the source of the 7 T cell receptor beta chains below, sequenced in a study of T-cell reconstitution after alpha-beta-depleted transplantation in children. Preparing the TCRbeta library involved the use of unique molecular identifiers. TCRdb reprocessed the PCR reads with MiXCR, giving one entry per CDR3 protein. The sample lists around 700,000 distinct CDR3 sequences; 13% were seen once. Sequenced here: PBMCs, sampled before TCRalphabeta/CD19-depleted stem cell transplant. The origin of the receptors is a girl aged 2-15 years with congenital amegakaryocytic thrombocytopenia, due to receive a stem cell transplant.

This clonotype was counted at least ten times. V usage is TRBV12-3 or TRBV12-4 and J usage is TRBJ1-2, with 9 bases fitting TRBD1. The CDR3 totals 16 residues. J gave up 6 bases and V 6 bases, and 14 bases lay outside the gene matches. The CDR3 reads CASSRGNTGGLNGYTF. In nucleotides, the CDR3 is TGTGCCAGCAGCCGGGGAAACACAGGGGGCTTAAATGGCTACACCTTC.

This clonotype was seen many times. The CDR3 protein is CASSAWDFETQYF. CDR3 nucleotides: TGTGCCAGCAGCGCCTGGGACTTCGAGACCCAGTACTTC. This chain joins TRBV11-2 and TRBJ2-5; possible D gene TRBD2, 6 bases. Between the trimmed V and J ends, which lost 5 bases and 5 bases, there was a span of 12 bases. The CDR3 is 13 residues long. In germline, CDR1 is SGHAT, CDR2 FQNNGV.

Points on this clonotype: A much larger clone is a single base away; this may be a read error. This chain connects TRBV11-2 to TRBJ2-1, with 8 bases aligning to TRBD1. Germline loops: CDR1 SGHAT, CDR2 FQNNGV. The CDR3 contains 14 residues. The CDR3 DNA is TGTGCCAGCTTAAGACAGGGGTATGGCAATGAGCCGTTCTTC. Encoded protein: CASLRQGYGNEPFF.

V usage is TRBV10-3 and J usage is TRBJ1-5; TRBD1 aligns across 9 bases. V shed 5 bases, J shed 7 bases, and the junction held 6 bases outside the gene matches. Germline CDR1 is ENHRY and CDR2 is SYGVKD. This CDR3 region has 14 residues. The CDR3 loop is CAISLDRGEQPQHF. DNA of the CDR3: TGTGCCATCAGTCTGGACAGGGGTGAGCAGCCCCAGCATTTT.

This clonotype was counted a few times. V gene TRBV7-7 combines with J gene TRBJ2-2; 12 nucleotides line up with TRBD2. The V gene end was trimmed by 5 bases and the J gene end by 7 bases; junction bases not matched to a gene: 14. Germline V gene data show CDR1 as SSHAT and CDR2 as FNYEAQ (reference sequence). CDR3 length: 18 amino acids. CDR3 sequence reads: CASSPGLAGTPWGGELFF. The CDR3 DNA is TGTGCCAGCAGCCCCGGACTAGCGGGAACCCCTTGGGGCGGGGAGCTGTTTTTT. The whole variable domain, filled in from reference TRBV7-7 and TRBJ2-2, reads GAGVSQSPRYKVTKRGQDVTLRCDPISSHATLYWYQQALGQGPEFLTYFNYEAQPDKSGLPSDRFSAERPEGSISTLTIQRTEQRDSAMYRCASSPGLAGTPWGGELFFGEGSRLTVL.

Worth noting for this clonotype: A much larger clone lies one base from this, so it may be a read error. This CDR3 is CASSLPSSGSIRDTQYF. The CDR3 DNA sequence: TGCGCCAGCAGCTTGCCTTCTAGCGGGAGTATCAGAGATACGCAGTATTTT. V and J are TRBV5-1 and TRBJ2-3, with TRBD2 matching over 10 bases. Trimming took 1 base from V and 5 from J; bases not matched to a gene: 10. The CDR3 covers 17 residues. Germline V gene data show CDR1 as SGHRS and CDR2 as YFSETQ.

This clonotype was found many times. The V and J genes are TRBV6-1 and TRBJ2-1; tentatively, D is TRBD2 (6 bases). CDR3 size: 14 residues. Germline V gene lookup returns CDR1 MNHNS and CDR2 SASEGT. The V end was cut by 7 bases, the J end by 9 bases, with 19 bases between. The CDR3 here is CASNLRSRGVEQFF. The CDR3 nucleotides are TGTGCCAGCAACTTACGGTCGCGGGGAGTTGAGCAGTTCTTC.